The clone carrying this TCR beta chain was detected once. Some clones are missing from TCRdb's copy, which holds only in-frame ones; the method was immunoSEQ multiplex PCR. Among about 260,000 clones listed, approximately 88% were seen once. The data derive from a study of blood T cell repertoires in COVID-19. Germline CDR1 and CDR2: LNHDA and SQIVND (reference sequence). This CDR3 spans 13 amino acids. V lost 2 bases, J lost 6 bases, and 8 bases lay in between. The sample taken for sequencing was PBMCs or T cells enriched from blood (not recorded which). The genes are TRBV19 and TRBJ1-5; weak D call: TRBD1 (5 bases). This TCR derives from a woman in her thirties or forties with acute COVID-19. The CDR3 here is CASSIMGPQPQHF. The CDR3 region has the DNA TGTGCCAGTAGTATAATGGGGCCTCAGCCCCAGCATTTT.